This T cell receptor beta chain was identified in a study of Tregs in tolerant kidney transplant recipients. General study points: Biological reproducibility was not directly addressed, but technical replication error appeared minimal.

Germline CDR1 and CDR2: SGHTA and FQGNSA. Unmatched junction bases numbered 6, after V lost 3 bases and J lost 11 bases. The CDR3 is 13 residues long. Comments on this clone: Its antigen remains unknown.

Thawed PBMCs were FACS-sorted into unstimulated CD4+CD25+CD127- regulatory T cells, CD4+CD25- non-regulatory cells, CD4 and CD8 cells. Thawed PBMCs were rested overnight at 37°C with approximately 190 IU/ml IL-2 before regulatory T cell sorting. Assay: immunoSEQ multiplex PCR; the TCRdb copy retains only in-frame clones and omits some. The table has roughly 46,000 clones, less than 95% seen once. The sequencing sample was made of Tregs from blood. The TCR was taken from a human donor in good health. This chain uses TRBV7-2 with TRBJ1-1; 10 nucleotides align to TRBD1. The CDR3 spells CASSFDRGHKAFF. CDR3 nucleotide sequence: TGTGCCAGCAGCTTTGACAGGGGGCATAAGGCTTTCTTT.